This entry features one TCR beta chain sequence. Authors' methods: For nucleated cells, counts were estimated from reference gene primer amplification. Sequencing was performed with immunoSEQ multiplex PCR; in TCRdb, only in-frame clones are kept and a portion is missing. D and trimming come from the DNA, and the V and J calls and clone size come from that table. The table lists under 350,000 clones, about nine tenths of them singletons, with approximately 7.5% in the top ten. The data belong to a study of blood T cell repertoires in COVID-19. The germline gives CDR1 SGHTA, CDR2 FQGNSA. V lost 5 bases, J lost 3 bases, and 8 bases stayed unmatched. The CDR3 length is 15 residues.

The V gene is TRBV7-2, the J gene TRBJ2-3, with 7 nucleotides matching TRBD2. This TCR was sampled from a woman aged 25 to 39 with COVID-19, enrolled during active disease. The sequenced material came from peripheral blood. The CDR3 DNA sequence: TGTGCCAGCAGCCCGAGCGGGATTCTTACAGATACGCAGTATTTT. Translated, it gives CASSPSGILTDTQYF.